This entry describes one T cell receptor (beta chain). What it recognizes is unknown. Some clones are missing from TCRdb's copy, which holds only in-frame ones; the method was immunoSEQ multiplex PCR. The data show 80,000 to 100,000 clones, 85% to 90% seen once. These data are taken from a study of T cell responses to AZD1222 COVID-19 vaccine. General observations from the study: It was only a handful of AZD1222 recipients who were seropositive at baseline. Clonal diversity was possibly underestimated, and the donors were mostly white British, with more females. Repertoires were collected only later (after the peak T cell response had occurred).

Trimming pared 0 bases from V and 16 bases from J, leaving 12 bases between. Germline assignment: CDR1 WNHNN and CDR2 SYGVQD (reference sequence). This CDR3 region has 12 residues. The material sequenced was peripheral blood, taken 28 days after the second AZD1222 dose. This chain uses TRBV10-1 with TRBJ1-4; D unresolved. The receptor was isolated from an adult who received the AZD1222 COVID-19 vaccine. CDR3 nucleotide sequence: TGCGCCAGCAGTGAGTCGATCTGGGCCTCGTTTTTT. It yields the protein CASSESIWASFF.